This TCR beta chain was captured in a study of T cells after yellow fever vaccination. Comment on this clonotype: Its cognate antigen is unknown.

UMIs and a universal primer site were added when TCR cDNA was made by 5'RACE template switching. TCRdb itself ran the 5' RACE reads through MiXCR, one entry per CDR3 protein. The table has approximately 70,000 distinct CDR3 sequences, 7.3% seen once; the top ten hold roughly 29%. Study results and limitations: When the response was secondary, it was weaker but reached its peak faster, day 5 versus 15. Researchers cautioned that FACS-sorted repertoires could harbor abundant clonotypes contaminating from the bulk population.

V lost 5 bases and J lost 2, with 7 bases in between. Germline-derived CDR1 and CDR2 are GTSNPN and SVGIG (reference sequence). The CDR3 has 11 residues. This receptor was taken from a man younger than 35 who received the YFV17D yellow fever vaccine. This material consisted of CD8+ T cells sorted from PBMCs, taken 10 days after the first yellow fever vaccination. V gene TRBV30 combines with J gene TRBJ2-7; D not certain. In DNA form, the CDR3 reads TGTGCCTGGGATCAAACCTACGAGCAGTACTTC. It encodes CAWDQTYEQYF.